This passage covers 19 T cell receptor beta chains from one sample sequenced in a study of blood T cell repertoires in COVID-19. TCRdb's table, derived via immunoSEQ multiplex PCR, lists solely in-frame clones and lacks some. In the table there are some 46,000 clones, around 85% of which are singletons. Input material: peripheral blood. These receptor sequences come from a man aged 55 to 69 with acute or convalescent COVID-19.

The chain has TRBV7-2 and TRBJ2-7, with 7 bases identical to TRBD2. J lost 2 bases, V lost 3 bases, and 7 bases had no gene match. Looked up from germline, CDR1 is SGHTA and CDR2 is FQGNSA. This CDR3 spans 15 amino acids. The CDR3 reads CASSFSAGATYEQYF. DNA of the CDR3: TGTGCCAGCAGCTTCTCCGCGGGAGCTACCTACGAGCAGTACTTC.

The chain combines TRBV3-1 (or the pseudogene TRBV3-2) with TRBJ1-1; 7 nucleotides agree with TRBD1. Unmatched junction bases numbered 14, after V lost 0 bases and J lost 7 bases. CDR1 LGHDT and CDR2 YNNKEL come from the germline V gene (reference sequence). The CDR3 length is 17 residues. This CDR3 reads CASSQDNQGGRKGEAFF. The CDR3 coding sequence is TGTGCCAGCAGCCAAGATAATCAGGGGGGCCGAAAGGGTGAAGCTTTCTTT.

The genes are TRBV28 and TRBJ2-7; 10 bases agree with TRBD1. This CDR3 has 16 amino acids. V lost 3 bases and J lost 6; bases outside the gene matches: 11. The V gene's germline CDR1 is MDHEN and CDR2 SYDVKM. The CDR3 loop is CASSFLVGTGVGEQYF. As DNA, the CDR3 is TGTGCCAGCAGTTTTTTGGTAGGGACAGGGGTTGGCGAGCAGTACTTC.

This sequence joins TRBV19 and TRBJ1-2; a weak D match, TRBD1 (5 bases). CDR3 length: 14 amino acids. Germline V gives CDR1 LNHDA, CDR2 SQIVND (reference sequence). The V end was cut by 3 bases, the J end by 5 bases, with 13 bases between. The DNA of the CDR3 is TGTGCCAGTAGTATCGGGCAGGGATGGTATGGCTACACCTTC. Its translation is CASSIGQGWYGYTF.

The rearrangement joins TRBV7-8 to TRBJ2-7; 14 positions match TRBD2. J was trimmed by 5 bases and V by 0 bases; bases with no gene match: 6. CDR1 and CDR2 from the germline V gene are SGHVS and FQNEAQ. The CDR3 consists of 17 residues. The CDR3, as DNA: TGTGCCAGCAGCTTAGCGGGGGGACTAGCGGGAGAGGACGAGCAGTACTTC. Its protein product is CASSLAGGLAGEDEQYF.

This chain joins TRBV6-2 or TRBV6-3 and TRBJ2-1; the match to TRBD2 covers 7 bases. V was clipped by 6 bases and J by 6 bases; unmatched bases: 14. The germline V gene encodes CDR1 MNHEY and CDR2 SVGEGT. The length of the CDR3 is 16 residues. CDR3 nucleotide sequence: TGTGCCAGCAGCCCCCTCGGGGTAGCGGGTGGCAATGAGCAGTTCTTC. Its translation: CASSPLGVAGGNEQFF.

This chain uses TRBV4-1 with TRBJ1-1; D is ambiguous. V lost 1 base and J 3 bases, leaving 9 bases between the germline ends. The CDR3 totals 14 residues. The germline V gene encodes CDR1 MGHRA and CDR2 YSYEKL. DNA of the CDR3: TGCGCCAGCAGCCAAGCCAGCGCGGACACTGAAGCTTTCTTT. Its translation: CASSQASADTEAFF.

This rearrangement joins TRBV28 to TRBJ1-1; D is unclear. Looked up from germline, CDR1 is MDHEN and CDR2 is SYDVKM. The ends were cut back, 2 bases at V and 0 bases at J, with 13 bases in the middle. The CDR3 has 16 amino acids. CDR3 residues: CASSLVGGSLNTEAFF. CDR3 coding DNA: TGTGCCAGCAGTTTAGTAGGCGGCTCATTGAACACTGAAGCTTTCTTT. Complete variable domain (other parts from reference TRBV28 and TRBJ1-1): DVKVTQSSRYLVKRTGEKVFLECVQDMDHENMFWYRQDPGLGLRLIYFSYDVKMKEKGDIPEGYSVSREKKERFSLILESASTNQTSMYLCASSLVGGSLNTEAFFGQGTRLTVV.

This sequence joins TRBV24-1 and TRBJ2-3; tentatively, D is TRBD2 (6 bases). Per germline, CDR1 KGHDR and CDR2 SFDVKD. V lost 5 bases and J lost 3, with 14 bases in between. The CDR3 extends over 15 amino acids. The CDR3 DNA sequence: TGTGCCACCAGTGCCCACGGAGGGTTAACAGATACGCAGTATTTT. Translated: CATSAHGGLTDTQYF.

This clone was observed a single time. The chain carries TRBV28 and TRBJ1-4, with a tentative D call TRBD1 (6 bases). The CDR3 runs to 14 residues. Trimming stripped 6 bases from V and 8 bases from J, with 16 bases between. CDR1 is MDHEN, CDR2 SYDVKM, per germline. The CDR3 protein is CASRDSQGGEKLFF. As DNA, the CDR3 is TGTGCCAGCAGAGATTCACAGGGTGGGGAAAAACTGTTTTTT.

This clone is a singleton in its sample. This chain uses TRBV28 with TRBJ1-1, with 7 bases lining up with TRBD1. V was pared by 5 bases and J by 1 base, with 7 bases of the junction left unmatched. Germline assignment: CDR1 MDHEN and CDR2 SYDVKM. The CDR3 sequence is 15 residues long. The CDR3 DNA follows: TGTGCCAGCAGTCACCGACAGGGTTGGAACACTGAAGCTTTCTTT. This codes for CASSHRQGWNTEAFF.

Regarding this clone: At one of its ends the junction is not consistent with the germline gene, which may arise from a read error. The chain carries TRBV27 and TRBJ2-1; possibly TRBD1 for D (5 bases). Germline V gene data show CDR1 as MNHEY and CDR2 as SMNVEV (reference sequence). The CDR3 runs 13 residues. DNA of the CDR3: TGTGCCAGCAGTCCGGACAACCCCAAGCGACCGATCTTC. It yields the protein CASSPDNPKRPIF.

The V call is TRBV27, the J call TRBJ2-1, with TRBD1 identical over 9 bases. Germline values: CDR1 MNHEY, CDR2 SMNVEV (reference sequence). The CDR3 extends over 15 amino acids. V lost 3 bases and J lost 6; bases outside the gene matches: 6. The CDR3 DNA is TGTGCCAGCAGTTTTGAGGGGACAGGGAGCAATGAGCAGTTCTTC. Translated: CASSFEGTGSNEQFF.

The V and J genes are TRBV11-3 and TRBJ2-7, with 8 nucleotides matching TRBD1. The CDR3 has 14 amino acids. V gave up 3 bases and J gave up 4 bases; unmatched junction bases: 5. Germline V gene data show CDR1 as SGHNT and CDR2 as YENEEA. The CDR3 sequence: CASSLRQGTYEQYF. As DNA, the CDR3 is TGTGCCAGCAGCTTGCGACAGGGGACTTACGAGCAGTACTTC.

The chain recombines TRBV20-1 with TRBJ1-1, with TRBD1 identical over 8 bases. This CDR3 region has 11 residues. Germline loops: CDR1 DFQATT, CDR2 SNEGSKA (reference sequence). The CDR3 here is CRTQGGTEAFF. The CDR3 DNA reads TGCAGAACACAGGGGGGCACTGAAGCTTTCTTT.

The gene calls are TRBV6-5 and TRBJ2-3, with D maybe TRBD1 (6 bases). CDR3 length equals 13 residues. Trimming removed 7 bases from V and 3 bases from J, with 11 bases in between. CDR1 and CDR2 (germline): MNHEY, SVGAGI. This CDR3 reads CASKQGSTDTQYF. For the CDR3, the DNA is TGTGCCAGCAAACAGGGTTCAACAGATACGCAGTATTTT.

This chain links TRBV5-1 with TRBJ2-3; possibly TRBD2 for D (6 bases). This CDR3 comprises 14 residues. Germline CDR1 is SGHRS and CDR2 is YFSETQ. With 1 base removed from V and 7 bases from J, the gap between germline ends came to 13 bases. The CDR3 sequence is CASSLIERANTQYF. The CDR3 nucleotides read TGCGCCAGCAGCTTGATCGAGCGGGCAAATACGCAGTATTTT.

The chain's CDR3 is CASRKALSGRNTGELFF. The CDR3 region has the DNA TGTGCCAGCAGGAAGGCCCTCAGCGGGAGGAACACCGGGGAGCTGTTTTTT. The genes are TRBV2 and TRBJ2-2; 8 bases line up with TRBD2. The germline gives CDR1 SNHLY, CDR2 FYNNEI. This CDR3 is built from 17 residues. V dropped 6 bases and J dropped 1; count of bases not matched to a gene: 10.

This sequence joins TRBV5-1 and TRBJ2-3; TRBD2 matches 7 bases. After removal of 1 base from V and 1 base from J, the junction contained 0 bases not matched to a gene. The CDR3 is 14 residues long. Germline V CDR1 and CDR2: SGHRS, YFSETQ. CDR3 DNA: TGCGCCAGCAGCTTGCTAGCGGGCACAGATACGCAGTATTTT. Protein product: CASSLLAGTDTQYF.